The clone carrying this T cell receptor beta chain has only a few counts. Its antigen is not known. The data were taken from a study of CD8+ T cells in alopecia areata. Study information: Those treated were given oral tofacitinib at 5 to 10 mg twice daily.

Germline V lookup: CDR1 SGDLS, CDR2 YYNGEE. The V gene end was trimmed by 0 bases and the J gene end by 0 bases; junction bases not matched to a gene: 13. The CDR3 sequence is 20 residues long. General study results and limits: Compared with normal scalp, lesional scalp had higher clonality and more expanded CD8+ clones.

Treatment denoted: oral pan-JAK inhibitor, 5-10 mg twice daily. RNA extraction was followed by reverse transcription into cDNA, which acted as the sequencing template. The assay was immunoSEQ multiplex PCR, and TCRdb's table has in-frame clones only and misses some. The profile covers about 190,000 clones, with approximately 56% appearing a single time and roughly 0.67% taken by the ten largest. The receptor was isolated from a human donor with alopecia areata. The chain is built from TRBV9 and TRBJ2-3; 10 bases are a match to TRBD2. This material consisted of CD4+ T cells sorted from blood, taken at week 4, from a patient treated with tofacitinib. The CDR3 sequence: CASSVGGAGGLWASTDTQYF. CDR3 in DNA: TGTGCCAGCAGCGTAGGTGGAGCGGGAGGGCTCTGGGCTAGCACAGATACGCAGTATTTT. Looking up the rest from reference TRBV9 and TRBJ2-3 gives the full variable domain: DSGVTQTPKHLITATGQRVTLRCSPRSGDLSVYWYQQSLDQGLQFLIQYYNGEERAKGNILERFSAQQFPDLHSELNLSSLELGDSALYFCASSVGGAGGLWASTDTQYFGPGTRLTVL.